This T cell receptor beta chain derives from a study of cytomegalovirus exposure and HLA in healthy donors. General observations from the study: Researchers counted around 150 TCR beta chains as cytomegalovirus-associated.

In germline, CDR1 is MGHDK, CDR2 SYGVNS. The CDR3 contains 14 residues. V trimming: 2 bases; J trimming: 4 bases; junction bases outside the gene matches: 4. Using immunoSEQ multiplex PCR, the repertoire was profiled, and TCRdb retains in-frame clones only, with some absent. The sample has 150,000 to 200,000 clones, about 83% seen once; the top ten hold about 1.5%. This clone was observed a few times. Antigen unknown. The clonotype was recovered from a woman under 30 in good health and CMV-seronegative. The rearrangement joins TRBV25-1 to TRBJ1-2; 7 nucleotides line up with TRBD1. Material: PBMCs. CDR3: CASSEGDSFYGYTF. The DNA of the CDR3 is TGTGCCAGCAGTGAAGGGGACAGCTTCTATGGCTACACCTTC.